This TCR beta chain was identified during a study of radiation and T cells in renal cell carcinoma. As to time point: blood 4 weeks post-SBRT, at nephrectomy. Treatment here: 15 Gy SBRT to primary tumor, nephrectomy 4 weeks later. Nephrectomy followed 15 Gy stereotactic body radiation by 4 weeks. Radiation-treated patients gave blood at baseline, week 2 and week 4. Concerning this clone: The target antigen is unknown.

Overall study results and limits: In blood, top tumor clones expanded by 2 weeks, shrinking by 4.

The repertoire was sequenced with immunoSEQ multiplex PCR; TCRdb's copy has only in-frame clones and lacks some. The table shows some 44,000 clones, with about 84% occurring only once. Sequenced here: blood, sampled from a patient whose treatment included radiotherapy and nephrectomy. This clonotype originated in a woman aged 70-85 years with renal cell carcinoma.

Here the CDR3 reads CASTFGNTGELFF. The CDR3 coding sequence is TGTGCCAGCACATTTGGGAACACCGGGGAGCTGTTTTTT. The chain joins TRBV19 to TRBJ2-2; D remains unclear. CDR3 length: 13 amino acids. CDR1 and CDR2 (germline): LNHDA, SQIVND (reference sequence). The ends were cut back, 9 bases at V and 1 base at J, with 9 bases in the middle.